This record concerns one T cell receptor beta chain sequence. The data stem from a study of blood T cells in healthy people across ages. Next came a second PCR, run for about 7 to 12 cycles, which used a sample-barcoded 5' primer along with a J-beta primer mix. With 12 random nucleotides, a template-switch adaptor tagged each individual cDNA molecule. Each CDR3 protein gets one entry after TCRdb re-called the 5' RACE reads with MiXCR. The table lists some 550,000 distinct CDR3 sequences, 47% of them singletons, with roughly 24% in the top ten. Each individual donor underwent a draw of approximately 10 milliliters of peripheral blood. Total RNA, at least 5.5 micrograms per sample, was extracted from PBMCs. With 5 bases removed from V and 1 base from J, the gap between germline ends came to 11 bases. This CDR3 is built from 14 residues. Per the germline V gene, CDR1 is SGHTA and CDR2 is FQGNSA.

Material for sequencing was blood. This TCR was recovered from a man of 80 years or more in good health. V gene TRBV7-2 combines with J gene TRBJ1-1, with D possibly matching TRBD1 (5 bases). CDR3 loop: CASSPQGQNTEAFF. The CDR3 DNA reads TGTGCCAGCAGCCCCCAAGGACAGAACACTGAAGCTTTCTTT.